One T cell receptor (beta chain) is described in this entry. This CDR3 is 14 amino acids long. Deletions cut 4 bases from V and 6 bases from J, with 16 bases between. The germline gives CDR1 SGHNT, CDR2 YYREEE (reference sequence). This entry belongs to a study of cytomegalovirus exposure and HLA in healthy donors. Use of 60 Vbeta and 13 Jbeta primers characterized the PCR. The data were produced by immunoSEQ multiplex PCR, yet TCRdb's version contains in-frame clones alone and is incomplete. Of about 190,000 clones in the sample, approximately 82% were seen once. The chain recombines TRBV5-4 with TRBJ1-2; no clear D. This TCR came from a woman under 30 in good health and CMV-seropositive. Sequenced material: PBMCs. CDR3 bases: TGTGCCAGCAGCCCGTCGGGGAAGAGAAATGGCTACACCTTC. Protein sequence: CASSPSGKRNGYTF.